Here is one T cell receptor (beta chain) with its context. A few counts support this clone. What antigen it recognizes has not been identified. Per-base qualities were not stored, and no clone one base away is much larger. Trimming at the junction amounts to 2 bases on V and 4 bases on J, and the germline ends lie 9 bases apart. The CDR3 measures 14 amino acids from cysteine to phenylalanine. Only the CDR3 DNA stays, 42 bases, in frame from base 1. The germline V gene provides CDR1 SGHDT and CDR2 YYEEEE. TCRbeta CDR3 regions were sequenced with the immunoSEQ Assay. After extraction, genomic DNA underwent amplification by bias-controlled multiplex PCR, followed by high-throughput sequencing. Per the authors' processing: Collapsing and filtering of sequences were performed to quantify the absolute abundance of each unique TCRbeta CDR3 region. T cell fraction was estimated by normalization of TCRbeta template counts to usable DNA, with usable DNA being measured through amplification of reference genes present in all nucleated cells. Repertoire TCRs were annotated as SARS-CoV-2-specific when V gene, CDR3 amino acid sequence and J gene were exactly matched to a known reactive TCR set. The reference SARS-CoV-2 TCR set came from MIRA and was filtered for enrichment in COVID-19-positive ImmuneCODE repertoires, removing public or cross-reactive TCRs. Drawing on the MIRA antigens, annotated TCRs were analysed further at the level of specific ORF or position within ORF. Breadth was defined as annotated unique rearrangements over total unique productive rearrangements; depth was the summed frequency of those rearrangements. Group comparisons of TCR breadth used two-sided Wilcoxon rank-sum tests. Held by TCRdb, this immuneACCESS table contains in-frame sequences only and omits some clones. Under half of the omission traces to an unresolved V gene where checked; the cause of the rest is unknown. That table supplies the V and J calls and clone size; D and trimming were determined from the DNA. The table for this sample lists hundreds of thousands of clones; around 89% of them were counted only once. Of the sample, approximately 1.5% falls within the top ten clones.

The sample is drawn from a study of Ad26.COV2.S vaccination and SARS-CoV-2 variants (dated by TCRdb to about 2021). Looking at the study overall: Donors in the vaccine arm were drawn from COV1001, a multicentre, randomized, double-blind, placebo-controlled phase I-IIa trial testing Ad26.COV2.S in healthy adults. Ad26.COV2.S was given intramuscularly at 5x10^10 or 1x10^11 viral particles, as a single shot or as two shots 56 days apart. TCRbeta repertoire sequencing was used to assess the specificity and breadth of SARS-CoV-2-reactive T cell receptors after Ad26.COV2.S vaccination. The TCR-sequenced set comprised roughly 30 samples: 19 Ad26.COV2.S vaccine recipients, 5 placebo recipients and 8 SARS-CoV-2 convalescent individuals. Trial participants were randomized into five groups of five: low-dose or high-dose Ad26.COV2.S given once or twice, or placebo on both occasions. Throughout the experiments and outcome assessment, investigators stayed blinded to trial group allocation.

What the work shows at the level of the full study, not this receptor alone: Higher spike-specific TCR breadth was observed in Ad26.COV2.S recipients than in placebo recipients (P = 0.0014). Vaccine and placebo recipients had comparable non-spike TCR breadth, which fits with the vaccine containing only spike. The study was not powered to compare responses between vaccine doses or regimens. According to the authors, total T cell responses may have been underestimated by the TCR breadth and depth analyses. After vaccination, substantial breadth of spike-specific CD8+ and CD4+ T cell responses was reported.

The label giving this sample's treatment or condition can be read as: approximately 18 received Ad26.COV2.S at low or high dose, single or two shots; about 5 received placebo; per-sample allocation not given. Repertoires of vaccine and placebo recipients were sequenced from samples taken on day 63 after the first injection. In Cohort 1b, some 25 adults aged 18-55 years were enrolled at a single site in Boston, USA, between 29 July and 7 August 2020. As a vaccine, Ad26.COV2.S was a replication-incompetent adenovirus type 26 vector that expressed a prefusion-stabilized SARS-CoV-2 spike protein derived from the original Wuhan strain.

The sequences come from peripheral blood, collected in a trial of Ad26.COV2.S vaccine versus placebo. The receptor was isolated from a person aged 18-65 years who received the Ad26.COV2.S COVID-19 vaccine or a placebo. The chain is made from TRBV5-6 and TRBJ2-2; the D gene cannot be named for sure. The CDR3 is CASSFDTFTGELFF. The nucleotide sequence is TGTGCCAGCAGCTTCGACACCTTCACCGGGGAGCTGTTTTTT. With all but the CDR3 taken from the reference TRBV5-6 and TRBJ2-2 genes, the full variable domain is: DAGVTQSPTHLIKTRGQQVTLRCSPKSGHDTVSWYQQALGQGPQFIFQYYEEEERQRGNFPDRFSGHQFPNYSSELNVNALLLGDSALYLCASSFDTFTGELFFGEGSRLTVL.